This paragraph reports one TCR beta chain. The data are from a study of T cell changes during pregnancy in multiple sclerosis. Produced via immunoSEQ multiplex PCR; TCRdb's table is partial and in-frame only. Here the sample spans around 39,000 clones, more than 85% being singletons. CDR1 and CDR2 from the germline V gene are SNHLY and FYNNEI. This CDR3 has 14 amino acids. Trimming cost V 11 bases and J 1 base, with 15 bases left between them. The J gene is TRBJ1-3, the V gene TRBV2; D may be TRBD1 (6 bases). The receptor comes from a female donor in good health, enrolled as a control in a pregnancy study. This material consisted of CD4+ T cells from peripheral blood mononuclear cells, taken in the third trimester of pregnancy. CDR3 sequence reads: CASRGTVSGNTIYF. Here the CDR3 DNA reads TGTGCCTCCAGGGGAACGGTGTCTGGAAACACCATATATTTT.